This T cell receptor beta chain was recovered during a study of control samples from healthy donors and cancer patients. The ends were cut back, 4 bases at V and 10 bases at J, with 24 bases in the middle. The CDR3 spans 16 residues. CDR1 and CDR2 (germline): SGDLS, YYNGEE. Using immunoSEQ multiplex PCR, the repertoire was profiled, and TCRdb retains in-frame clones only, with some absent. The repertoire has some 100,000 clones, around 89% of them found once; the top ten carry approximately 16%. Only one count was recorded for this clone. The sequence derives from a woman aged 45 to 65 in good health. The sequenced sample consisted of blood. This chain uses TRBV9 with TRBJ2-1; a possible D gene is TRBD1 (7 bases). In DNA form, the CDR3 reads TGTGCCAGCAGCCTCGATGGTGTCAGGGGGGCAAGGGAGCAGTTCTTC. Amino acids: CASSLDGVRGAREQFF. Using reference TRBV9 and TRBJ2-1 for the parts outside the CDR3, the full variable domain is DSGVTQTPKHLITATGQRVTLRCSPRSGDLSVYWYQQSLDQGLQFLIQYYNGEERAKGNILERFSAQQFPDLHSELNLSSLELGDSALYFCASSLDGVRGAREQFFGPGTRLTVL.